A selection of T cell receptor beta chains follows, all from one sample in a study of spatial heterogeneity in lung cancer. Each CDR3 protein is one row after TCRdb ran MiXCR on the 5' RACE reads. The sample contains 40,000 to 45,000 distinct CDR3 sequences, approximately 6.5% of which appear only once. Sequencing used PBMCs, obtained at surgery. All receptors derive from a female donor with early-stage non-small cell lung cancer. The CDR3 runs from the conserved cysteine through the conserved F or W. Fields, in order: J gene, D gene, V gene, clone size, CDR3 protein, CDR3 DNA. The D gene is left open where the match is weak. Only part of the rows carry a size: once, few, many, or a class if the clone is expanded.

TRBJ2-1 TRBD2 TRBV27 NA CASSLRVRDPEVLAGDNEQFF TGTGCCAGCAGTTTACGGGTCCGGGACCCGGAGGTACTAGCGGGGGACAATGAGCAGTTCTTC
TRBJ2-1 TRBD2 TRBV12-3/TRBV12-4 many CASSLPSGGQGEQFF TGTGCCAGCAGTTTACCTAGCGGGGGGCAGGGTGAGCAGTTCTTC
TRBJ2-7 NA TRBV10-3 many CAISEVVEGAYEQYF TGTGCCATCAGTGAAGTTGTTGAGGGGGCCTACGAGCAGTACTTC
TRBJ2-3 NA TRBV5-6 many CASSNLGVDTQYF TGTGCCAGCAGCAATTTGGGGGTGGATACGCAGTATTTT
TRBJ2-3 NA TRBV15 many CATSRATTDTQYF TGTGCCACCAGCAGAGCAACCACAGATACGCAGTATTTT
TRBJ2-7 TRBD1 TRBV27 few CASSLLGWNGTESYEQYF TGTGCCAGCAGTTTATTGGGATGGAACGGGACAGAATCCTACGAGCAGTACTTC
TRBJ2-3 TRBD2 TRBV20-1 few CSAPAGLAEDTQYF TGCAGTGCCCCAGCGGGACTAGCGGAAGATACGCAGTATTTT
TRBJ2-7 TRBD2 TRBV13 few CASSFPTSKNEQYF TGTGCCAGCAGCTTCCCGACTAGCAAAAACGAGCAGTACTTC
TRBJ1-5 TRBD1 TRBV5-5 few CASSLRGDRGNQPQHF TGTGCCAGCAGCTTGAGGGGGGACAGGGGCAATCAGCCCCAGCATTTT
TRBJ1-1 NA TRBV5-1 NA CASSSNIGTEAFF TGCGCCAGCAGCTCAAACATTGGCACTGAAGCTTTCTTT
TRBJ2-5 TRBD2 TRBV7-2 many CASSPSGVQETQYF TGTGCCAGCAGCCCGAGCGGGGTCCAAGAGACCCAGTACTTC
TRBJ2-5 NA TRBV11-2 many CASSLVPGGGWTQYF TGTGCCAGCAGCTTAGTTCCGGGGGGCGGTTGGACCCAGTACTTC
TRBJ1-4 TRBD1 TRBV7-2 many CASSLLTGSREKLFF TGTGCCAGCAGCCTCCTGACAGGGTCACGGGAAAAACTGTTTTTT
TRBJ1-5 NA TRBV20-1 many CSAREDGRSNQPQHF TGCAGTGCTAGAGAGGACGGGCGGAGCAATCAGCCCCAGCATTTT
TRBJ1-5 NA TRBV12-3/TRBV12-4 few CASSQGGGGQPQHF TGTGCCAGCAGCCAGGGAGGGGGAGGTCAGCCCCAGCATTTT
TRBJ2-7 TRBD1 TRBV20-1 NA CSAWTGVFEQYF TGCAGTGCGTGGACAGGGGTTTTCGAGCAGTACTTC
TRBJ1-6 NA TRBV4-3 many CASSQEWGHNSPLHF TGCGCCAGCAGCCAAGAATGGGGTCACAATTCACCCCTCCACTTT
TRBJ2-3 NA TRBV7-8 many CASSLRGDGTDTQYF TGTGCCAGCAGCTTGAGGGGGGATGGCACAGATACGCAGTATTTT
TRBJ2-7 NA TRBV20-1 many CSATRQGPYEQYF TGCAGTGCTACTCGGCAGGGTCCCTACGAGCAGTACTTC
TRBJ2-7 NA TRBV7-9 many CASSLMTDSYEQYF TGTGCCAGCAGCTTAATGACTGACTCCTACGAGCAGTACTTC
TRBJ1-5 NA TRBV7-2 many CASALDRLSNQPQHF TGTGCCAGCGCCCTAGATAGGCTGAGCAATCAGCCCCAGCATTTT
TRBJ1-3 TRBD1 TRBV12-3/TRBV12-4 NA CASSPRDSSSGNTIYF TGTGCCAGCAGTCCGAGGGACAGTAGCTCTGGAAACACCATATATTTT
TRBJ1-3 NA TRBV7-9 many CASSHTTGLLLNTIYF TGTGCCAGCAGCCACACAACAGGGCTACTTTTAAACACCATATATTTT
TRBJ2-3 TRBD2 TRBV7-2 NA CASSLAGTSGEKGQYF TGTGCCAGCAGCTTAGCCGGGACTAGCGGGGAAAAGGGGCAGTATTTT
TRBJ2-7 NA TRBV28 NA CASSPAAVSYEQYF TGTGCCAGCAGCCCGGCGGCGGTATCCTACGAGCAGTACTTC
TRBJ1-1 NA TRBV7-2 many CASSQENWNTEAFF TGTGCCAGCAGCCAGGAAAATTGGAACACTGAAGCTTTCTTT
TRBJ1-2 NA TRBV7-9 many CASSLSTGNNYGYTF TGTGCCAGCAGCTTATCCACAGGGAATAACTATGGCTACACCTTC
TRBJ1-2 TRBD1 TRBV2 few CASSVQGADYGYTF TGTGCCAGCAGTGTACAGGGGGCGGACTATGGCTACACCTTC
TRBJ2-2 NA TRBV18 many CASSPLQGGPGELFF TGTGCCAGCTCACCACTGCAGGGAGGCCCCGGGGAGCTGTTTTTT
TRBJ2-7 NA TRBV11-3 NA CASSLTSRHYEQYF TGTGCCAGCAGCTTAACTTCCCGCCACTACGAGCAGTACTTC
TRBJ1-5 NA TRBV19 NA CASSMPLLISNQPQHF TGTGCCAGTAGTATGCCCCTCCTCATAAGCAATCAGCCCCAGCATTTT
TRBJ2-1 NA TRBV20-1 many CSAPGDRSYNEQFF TGCAGTGCTCCGGGGGATAGGAGCTACAATGAGCAGTTCTTC